What follows is one T cell receptor beta chain and its context. PCR was performed using 60 Vbeta and 13 Jbeta primers. The method was immunoSEQ multiplex PCR; TCRdb's version includes in-frame clones alone and lacks a portion of them. The sample lists roughly 90,000 clones; over 60% were seen once. This sample was taken from a study of cytomegalovirus exposure and HLA in healthy donors. The TCR was taken from a woman in her thirties or forties in good health and CMV-seropositive. Sequencing was performed on PBMCs.

In DNA, the CDR3 is TGTGCCAGCAGTCCTAGCGGGCTCACAGATACGCAGTATTTT. Translated: CASSPSGLTDTQYF. V usage is TRBV27 and J usage is TRBJ2-3; 8 nucleotides line up with TRBD2. The junction had 3 bases not matched to a gene; V was cut back by 5 bases and J by 2 bases. The CDR3 totals 14 residues. CDR1 and CDR2 (germline): MNHEY, SMNVEV (reference sequence).